The T cell receptor beta chain under discussion was sequenced for a study of T cells in Graves' hyperthyroidism and ophthalmopathy. Researchers took RNA transcripts and amplified the TCR beta CDR3 regions from them. The TCR CDR3 was amplified in a first-round RT-PCR using the HTBI primer set. TCRdb re-called the multiplex PCR reads with MiXCR, one entry per CDR3 protein. The profile covers around 400,000 distinct CDR3 sequences, with about 16% appearing a single time and 15% to 20% taken by the ten largest. This clonotype came up many times. This TCR came from a woman aged 60-75 years with Graves' ophthalmopathy. Sequenced sample: blood.

CDR3 nucleotides: TGTGCCAGCAGCGGCCGACAGGGTGTGAGGGCCAACGTCCTGACTTTC. This encodes CASSGRQGVRANVLTF. The rearrangement links TRBV7-8 to TRBJ2-6, with 7 positions matching TRBD1. Germline V lookup: CDR1 SGHVS, CDR2 FQNEAQ. Germline trimming cut 5 bases from V and 5 bases from J; bases unmatched to any gene: 9. The CDR3 runs to 16 residues.